One sample yielded the 10 T cell receptor beta chains listed below, sequenced in a study of somatic mutations in cytotoxic T cells in rheumatoid arthritis. Data came from immunoSEQ multiplex PCR; TCRdb stores just in-frame clones and leaves some out. The repertoire has approximately 14,000 clones, around 76% of them found once; the top ten carry around 30%. Material for sequencing was CD8+ T cells sorted from blood. These receptors were taken from an adult with rheumatoid arthritis.

This chain joins TRBV30 and TRBJ2-7; D might be TRBD1 (6 bases). Germline CDR1 reads GTSNPN; CDR2 reads SVGIG (reference sequence). The CDR3 loop spans 16 amino acids. V was pared by 3 bases and J by 4 bases, with 22 bases between. CDR3 in amino acids: CAWSARTDSLFYEQYF. CDR3 DNA: TGTGCCTGGAGCGCCCGGACAGATAGTTTATTTTACGAGCAGTACTTC. The complete variable domain, with remaining parts taken from reference TRBV30 and TRBJ2-7, reads SQTIHQWPATLVQPVGSPLSLECTVEGTSNPNLYWYRQAAGRGLQLLFYSVGIGQISSEVPQNLSASRPQDRQFILSSKKLLLSDSGFYLCAWSARTDSLFYEQYFGPGTRLTVT.

The CDR3 loop is CASSLAGPDTQYF. The CDR3 DNA is TGTGCCAGCAGCTTGGCCGGCCCAGATACGCAGTATTTT. V and J are TRBV7-9 and TRBJ2-3; D gene unclear. The V gene lost 3 bases and the J gene lost 4 bases, with 8 bases spanning the gap. Germline CDR1 reads SEHNR; CDR2 reads FQNEAQ (reference sequence). The CDR3 has 13 amino acids.

The chain is built from TRBV30 and TRBJ2-7, with 8 nucleotides matching TRBD2. CDR1 GTSNPN and CDR2 SVGIG come from the germline V gene (reference sequence). Losses at the gene ends were 1 base for V and 6 bases for J; bases not matched to a gene: 5. The CDR3 totals 13 residues. CDR3 in amino acids: CAWSGGLEGEQYF. In DNA, the CDR3 is TGTGCCTGGAGTGGGGGACTAGAAGGCGAGCAGTACTTC. Looking up the rest from reference TRBV30 and TRBJ2-7 gives the full variable domain: SQTIHQWPATLVQPVGSPLSLECTVEGTSNPNLYWYRQAAGRGLQLLFYSVGIGQISSEVPQNLSASRPQDRQFILSSKKLLLSDSGFYLCAWSGGLEGEQYFGPGTRLTVT.

The chain carries TRBV6-6 and TRBJ2-7, with D unclear. The CDR3 spans 12 residues. Germline V CDR1 and CDR2: MNHNY, SVGAGI (reference sequence). V was pared by 0 bases and J by 6 bases, with 6 bases between. CDR3: CASSYSGGEQYF. The CDR3 nucleotides are TGTGCCAGCAGTTACTCCGGCGGCGAGCAGTACTTC.

J is TRBJ2-3 and V is TRBV7-4; D uncertain. V lost 4 bases to trimming and J lost 2 bases, with 19 bases between them. The CDR3 consists of 17 residues. Germline V gene lookup returns CDR1 SGHVT and CDR2 SQSDAQ. The CDR3 protein is CASSYDRLPNSTDTQYF. CDR3 in DNA: TGTGCCAGCAGCTACGACCGGCTACCAAATTCCACAGATACGCAGTATTTT.

CDR3 protein: CASSLFRGAHNEQFF. DNA of the CDR3: TGTGCCAGCAGTTTATTTCGGGGGGCCCACAATGAGCAGTTCTTC. The chain couples TRBV27 to TRBJ2-1; D perhaps matches TRBD2 (7 bases). This CDR3 spans 15 amino acids. Trimming took off 1 base at V and 5 bases at J, with 12 bases between the two ends. CDR1 MNHEY and CDR2 SMNVEV come from the germline V gene (reference sequence).

The V call is TRBV27, the J call TRBJ1-1; D ambiguous. CDR1 MNHEY and CDR2 SMNVEV come from the germline V gene (reference sequence). V was pared by 8 bases and J by 4 bases, with 17 bases between. CDR3 length: 14 residues. This chain's CDR3 is CASGLGSGSTEAFF. The DNA for the CDR3 is TGTGCCAGCGGACTTGGTTCGGGGTCCACTGAAGCTTTCTTT.

The genes are TRBV9 and TRBJ1-1, with a possible D match to TRBD1 (5 bases). This CDR3 has 14 amino acids. In germline, CDR1 is SGDLS, CDR2 YYNGEE. Trimming removed 4 bases at V and 4 bases at J, with 14 bases between. CDR3 nucleotides: TGTGCCAGCAGCCCCCCAGGTGGGGGCACTGAAGCTTTCTTT. Residues: CASSPPGGGTEAFF. Looking up the rest from reference TRBV9 and TRBJ1-1 gives the full variable domain: DSGVTQTPKHLITATGQRVTLRCSPRSGDLSVYWYQQSLDQGLQFLIQYYNGEERAKGNILERFSAQQFPDLHSELNLSSLELGDSALYFCASSPPGGGTEAFFGQGTRLTVV.

The chain couples TRBV30 to TRBJ1-3; D gene ambiguous. Germline V gene lookup returns CDR1 GTSNPN and CDR2 SVGIG (reference sequence). V gave up 2 bases and J gave up 1 base, with 6 bases separating them. CDR3 length: 13 residues. The CDR3 DNA is TGTGCCTGGAGTCTCGGATCTGGAAACACCATATATTTT. Translation: CAWSLGSGNTIYF.

This clone was detected only once. The chain is built from TRBV13 and TRBJ2-5; D is perhaps TRBD1 (7 bases). Trimming shortened V by 3 bases and J by 5 bases, and 13 bases separated the two germline ends. Germline values: CDR1 PRHDT, CDR2 FYEKMQ (reference sequence). The length of the CDR3 is 14 residues. CDR3 sequence (DNA): TGTGCCAGCAGCTTCGCGGGACAGACGGAGACCCAGTACTTC. Its protein product is CASSFAGQTETQYF.